This T cell receptor beta chain originates from a study of shared clonotypes between healthy human individuals. Findings of the study overall: For sorted subsets, rarefaction showed incomplete sequencing despite large depth. Among donors, sharing of clonotypes was expected to be affected by sequencing depth.

Germline CDR1 is SGHAT and CDR2 is FQNNGV. This CDR3 has 14 residues. Deletions cut 4 bases from V and 5 bases from J, with 14 bases between. In the study's own analysis: For the immunoSEQ data, sequences were junction-only without quality scores, so filtering differed. Sequenced by immunoSEQ multiplex PCR; TCRdb stores in-frame clones only, minus some. Clone size and V and J calls were adopted from that table, with D and trimming inferred from the DNA. The data contain some 1 million clones, about 74% of them seen just once; the ten biggest clones take up about 1.5%. As regards this clone: Its antigen is currently unknown.

The chain uses TRBV11-2 and TRBJ1-2; D not resolved. The sample was memory CD4+ T cells sorted from blood. Stated subset: CD45RA-negative fraction. The sequence was obtained from a man between 18 and 35 years old in good health. CDR3 amino acids: CASSSWEGGYGYTF. CDR3 DNA: TGTGCCAGCAGCTCCTGGGAGGGAGGATATGGCTACACCTTC.